These 2 T cell receptor beta chains came from one sample sequenced in a study of human T cells and chemical hapten exposure. Treatment reported: therapeutic diphenylcyclopropenone sensitization with weekly scalp DPC. Individual cDNA molecules each carried unique molecular identifiers attached by the library. One entry per CDR3 protein results from TCRdb running MiXCR on the reads. The repertoire includes 450 to 650 distinct CDR3 sequences, approximately 70% of them detected once, and around 19% sits in the top ten. Sample: whole blood, taken before DPC sensitization or 2, 6, or about 24 weeks after (not recorded which). Every receptor here comes from an adult with alopecia areata. Some clones in this sample may be carry-over from other donors' samples. This table probably holds off-target reads from a library built for another chain.

V is TRBV7-6 and J is TRBJ1-5; 8 bases map to TRBD1. The V and J ends lost 5 bases and 0 bases, in that order; junction bases with no gene match: 12. Germline V gives CDR1 SGHVS, CDR2 FNYEAQ. The CDR3 runs 18 residues. The CDR3 here is CASSPRPGTGYSNQPQHF. The CDR3 DNA follows: TGTGCCAGCAGCCCACGCCCCGGGACAGGTTATAGCAATCAGCCCCAGCATTTT.

This clonotype was seen only a few times. The chain joins TRBV25-1 to TRBJ2-7, with D perhaps given as TRBD1 or TRBD2 (5 bases each). Trimming left V 5 bases short and J 4 bases short, with 18 bases between. This CDR3 contains 15 residues. CDR1 MGHDK and CDR2 SYGVNS come from the germline V gene. Written as DNA, the CDR3 is TGTGCCAGCAGTTTTGGGGGTCCTCGCTGGTACGAGCAGTACTTC. It translates to CASSFGGPRWYEQYF.